The sequence of this T cell receptor (beta chain) was determined in a study of glioma-infiltrating T cells. The iRepertoire nested amplicon-rescue multiplex PCR amplified TCR alpha and beta CDR3s from RNA. One-step reverse transcription and amplification started from around 100-400 ng of tissue mRNA or PBMC total RNA. A single record per CDR3 protein comes from TCRdb applying MiXCR to the multiplex PCR reads. This table has over 140,000 distinct CDR3 sequences, approximately 39% appearing once. Remarks on this clonotype: Antigen specificity is unknown.

The CDR3 runs to 14 residues. CDR1 is DFQATT, CDR2 SNEGSKA, per germline (reference sequence). V was shortened by 1 base and J by 0 bases, with 10 bases between the two germline ends. Points from the study as a whole: Above-expected tissue-blood divergence occurred in all gliomas, most in low-grade ones.

V usage is TRBV20-1 and J usage is TRBJ2-7; D gene uncertain. The clonotype was recovered from a human donor with low-grade glioma or glioblastoma, undergoing nonglioma brain surgery, or in good health (not recorded which). The sequencing sample was made of glioma tissue, nonneoplastic brain tissue, or PBMCs (not recorded which). The CDR3 DNA sequence: TGCAGTGCTAGAGTCGGCGGTAACTCCTACGAGCAGTACTTC. As protein: CSARVGGNSYEQYF.